These T cell receptor beta chains were read from a single sample in a study of Ad26.COV2.S vaccination and SARS-CoV-2 variants. Clones were read by immunoSEQ multiplex PCR, and TCRdb kept only the in-frame ones, dropping some. The repertoire holds hundreds of thousands of clones, with 80% to 90% as singletons. Here the sequenced sample was peripheral blood, taken in a trial of Ad26.COV2.S vaccine versus placebo. The origin of the receptors is a person between 18 and 65 years old who received the Ad26.COV2.S COVID-19 vaccine or a placebo. The CDR3 runs from the conserved cysteine through the conserved F or W. D genes are given only for firm matches. Clone size, where shown, is once, few, many, or a class for clones that have expanded.

J	V	size	D	DNA	CDR3
TRBJ1-1	TRBV21-1	once	NA	TGTGCCAGCAGCAAAGGAAAAAGGGGGATAACGTTTGGGGACAGGGGACCCCCGGACACTGAAGCTTTCTTT	CASSKGKRGITFGDRGPPDTEAFF
TRBJ1-3	TRBV29-1	NA	NA	TGCAGCGCACAAGGGGGGGGAAGAAACACCATATATTTT	CSAQGGGRNTIYF
TRBJ2-1	TRBV9	NA	NA	TGTGCCAGCAGCGTAGCTTTGACGGGGAGAGATGAGCAGTTCTTC	CASSVALTGRDEQFF
TRBJ2-3	TRBV24-1	NA	NA	TGTGCCACCAGCCGAAACGGAAACACAGATACGCAGTATTTT	CATSRNGNTDTQYF
TRBJ2-3	TRBV27	once	TRBD2	TGTGCCAGCAGTTTGGCAGCGGGAGGGCCAGGCACAGATACGCAGTATTTT	CASSLAAGGPGTDTQYF
TRBJ2-7	TRBV7-2	NA	NA	TGTGCCAGCAGCTGGGGCGTCTCCTACGAGCAGTACTTC	CASSWGVSYEQYF
TRBJ2-5	TRBV7-9	NA	NA	TGTGCCAGCAGCCCCCTAGCGTCGGAGACCCAGTACTTC	CASSPLASETQYF
TRBJ2-7	TRBV13	NA	TRBD2	TGTGCCAGCAGCTTAGGAGGACTAGCCGACTACGAGCAGTACTTC	CASSLGGLADYEQYF
TRBJ2-7	TRBV6-5	NA	TRBD1	TGTGCCAGCAGCTTGTTAGGACAGGGGACCTACGAGCAGTACTTC	CASSLLGQGTYEQYF
TRBJ2-7	TRBV18	NA	TRBD2	TGTGCCAGCTCACCGGTCGAGGGAGGGCCCCACGAGCAGTACTTC	CASSPVEGGPHEQYF
TRBJ1-5	TRBV4-2	NA	TRBD1	TGTGCCAGCAGCCAAGAGCGACAGGGGCCGCAGCCCCAGCATTTT	CASSQERQGPQPQHF
TRBJ2-1	TRBV7-2	NA	TRBD2	TGTGCCAGCAGCTTATCCGGGACTAGGGGCGATGAGCAGTTCTTC	CASSLSGTRGDEQFF
TRBJ1-4	TRBV4-1	once	TRBD1	TGCGCCAGCAGCCAGGACAGGTTTGATGAAAAACTGTTTTTT	CASSQDRFDEKLFF
TRBJ2-3	TRBV9	NA	TRBD2	TGTGCCAGCAGCGTAGAAAAGGCTAGCGGGGGCGGCACAGATACGCAGTATTTT	CASSVEKASGGGTDTQYF
TRBJ1-5	TRBV5-8	once	NA	TGTGCCAGCAGCGAGAGGCGGAACTTTCAGCCCCAGCATTTT	CASSERRNFQPQHF
TRBJ2-7	TRBV27	NA	TRBD1	TGTGCCAGCAGTACAACAGGGGGTGGGTTTTACGAGCAGTACTTC	CASSTTGGGFYEQYF
TRBJ2-2	TRBV5-8	NA	NA	TGTGCCAGCAGATCAAGGGGTACCGGGGAGCTGTTTTTT	CASRSRGTGELFF
TRBJ2-4	TRBV3-1/TRBV3-2	NA	NA	TGTGCCAGCAGCCAAGCCCCGGGGCTAGCCAAAAACATTCAGTACTTC	CASSQAPGLAKNIQYF
TRBJ2-3	TRBV11-2	NA	NA	TGTGCCAGCAGCTTGAGCGGTGCTAGCACAGATACGCAGTATTTT	CASSLSGASTDTQYF
TRBJ2-2	TRBV5-1	few	NA	TGCGCCAGCAGCCCTGGGGGGCCCACCGGGGAGCTGTTTTTT	CASSPGGPTGELFF
TRBJ2-5	TRBV19	NA	TRBD1	TGTGCCAGTAGCCTACGGACAGGGTCCGAGGGGACCCAGTACTTC	CASSLRTGSEGTQYF
TRBJ2-7	TRBV10-3	once	TRBD1	TGTGCCATCAGTAATACCGGGACAGGGGGCTACGAGCAGTACTTC	CAISNTGTGGYEQYF
TRBJ2-2	TRBV3-1/TRBV3-2	NA	TRBD1	TGTGCCAGCACCACGGGAAACAGGGGTACCGGGGAGCTGTTTTTT	CASTTGNRGTGELFF
TRBJ1-2	TRBV25-1	NA	TRBD1	TGTGCCAGCAGTGGGGACAGGTTAGGGGACTATGGCTACACCTTC	CASSGDRLGDYGYTF
TRBJ2-7	TRBV9	NA	TRBD1	TGTGCCAGCAGCAATACAGGGGGCGCGTACAACGAGCAGTACTTC	CASSNTGGAYNEQYF
TRBJ1-2	TRBV10-3	NA	NA	TGTGCCACCTCTCCCGACTATGGCTACACCTTC	CATSPDYGYTF
TRBJ1-2	TRBV21-1	NA	NA	TGTGCCAGCACGACCCTCTCCCACGGCTCTCCCGCCTTC	CASTTLSHGSPAF
TRBJ2-7	TRBV19	NA	NA	TGTGCCAGTAGCCTGGGTCGTGGGGTGTACGAGCAGTACTTC	CASSLGRGVYEQYF
TRBJ2-3	TRBV29-1	NA	TRBD2	TGCAGCGTTGAAGATCCTGAACTAGCGTCGGATACGCAGTATTTT	CSVEDPELASDTQYF
TRBJ2-1	TRBV4-1	NA	NA	TGCGCCAGCAGCCAAGATTCAATGCACAATGAGCAGTTCTTC	CASSQDSMHNEQFF
TRBJ2-1	TRBV4-3	NA	NA	TGCGCCAGCAGCCAAGATTCAAATGAGCAGTTCTTC	CASSQDSNEQFF
TRBJ2-7	TRBV7-2	NA	TRBD1	TGTGCCAGCAGCTTAGTTTCGGGGGGACAGGGGAGCTCCTACGAGCAGTACTTC	CASSLVSGGQGSSYEQYF
TRBJ1-6	TRBV5-1	NA	NA	TGCGCCAGCTCGGTTGACAGCAGCTCCTATAATTCACCCCTCCACTTT	CASSVDSSSYNSPLHF
TRBJ2-7	TRBV10-3	NA	NA	TGTGCCATCAGTGGCGGAGGGGGAGGCTACGAGCAGTACTTC	CAISGGGGGYEQYF
TRBJ1-1	TRBV18	NA	TRBD1	TGTGCCAGCTCACCACCCCAGGGACAGGGTGGAACTGAAGCTTTCTTT	CASSPPQGQGGTEAFF
TRBJ1-4	TRBV30	NA	NA	TGTGCCTGGAGTCGACAGACTAATGAAAAACTGTTTTTT	CAWSRQTNEKLFF
TRBJ2-7	TRBV7-9	NA	NA	TGTGCCAGCAGCTTATGGGGTAGCGGCCGCTCCTACGAGCAGTACTTC	CASSLWGSGRSYEQYF
TRBJ1-5	TRBV24-1	NA	NA	TGTGCCACTGAGTTAGGGGCGTGGATTCAGCCCCAGCATTTT	CATELGAWIQPQHF
TRBJ1-1	TRBV6-4	NA	NA	TGTGCCAGCAGGGGGAGAGAGAACACTGAAGCTTTCTTT	CASRGRENTEAFF
TRBJ1-4	TRBV21-1	NA	NA	TGTGCCAGCGGCGGGGGCCTTTCCGAAAAACTGTTTTTT	CASGGGLSEKLFF
TRBJ2-6	TRBV4-1	NA	NA	TGCGCCAGCAGCCAAGAGCGCGCTTCTGGGGCCAACGTCCTGACTTTC	CASSQERASGANVLTF
TRBJ1-2	TRBV6-2/TRBV6-3	NA	NA	TGTGCCAGCAGTTTGGACAGACCTAGCTATGGCTACACCTTC	CASSLDRPSYGYTF
TRBJ2-4	TRBV18	NA	NA	TGTGCCAGCTCACAGGACGCCGGGGACATTCAGTACTTC	CASSQDAGDIQYF
TRBJ2-7	TRBV29-1	NA	NA	TGCAGCGTTGTTGCTCGTGTTGGGGCCTACGAGCAGTACTTC	CSVVARVGAYEQYF
TRBJ2-4	TRBV2	NA	NA	TGTGCCAGCACAGATCGGGACCCAAGAAAACTGAGTCAGTACTTC	CASTDRDPRKLSQYF
TRBJ2-3	TRBV19	NA	NA	TGTGCCAGTAGTACCTCCCAGGGCGGAGTAGATACGCAGTATTTT	CASSTSQGGVDTQYF
TRBJ1-2	TRBV29-1	few	NA	TGCAGCGTTGAACGGGTTTTCTATGGCTACACCTTC	CSVERVFYGYTF
TRBJ2-6	TRBV4-3	few	NA	TGCGCCAGCAGCTCTCAGGGGGGCAGCTCTGGGGCCAACGTCCTGACTTTC	CASSSQGGSSGANVLTF
TRBJ2-2	TRBV24-1	NA	NA	TGTGCCACCAAGGAGGACGACAGAAATCCTTCGAACACCGGGGAGCTGTTTTTT	CATKEDDRNPSNTGELFF
TRBJ2-5	TRBV7-9	once	TRBD1	TGTGCCAGCAGCGCTACAGGGGGCGGTGAGACCCAGTACTTC	CASSATGGGETQYF